A single TCR beta chain is shown here with its context. This specimen belongs to a study of blood T cell repertoires in COVID-19. Study as a whole: Both acute and convalescent COVID-19 samples were obtained from the United States, Italy and Spain. The analysed material was cDNA or gDNA that came from T cells, B-cell-depleted T cells, or PBMCs.

Germline V CDR1 and CDR2: MDHEN, SYDVKM. The germline V and J ends were trimmed by 4 bases and 0 bases, with 13 bases remaining between them. This CDR3 contains 15 residues. Assay: immunoSEQ multiplex PCR; the TCRdb copy retains only in-frame clones and omits some. This table has 300,000 to 450,000 clones, roughly 86% appearing once. During active infection, Seattle patients enrolled and were then monitored through disease. This TCR came from a woman aged 60 to 75 with COVID-19, enrolled during active disease. Material: peripheral blood. The V and J genes are TRBV28 and TRBJ2-7, with a possible D match to TRBD2 (6 bases). CDR3 region: CASSSARGFSYEQYF. The CDR3, as DNA: TGTGCCAGCAGTTCCGCCCGGGGGTTCTCCTACGAGCAGTACTTC.